Sequencing of this T cell receptor (beta chain) was carried out in a study of blood T cell repertoires in COVID-19. The method was immunoSEQ multiplex PCR; TCRdb's version includes in-frame clones alone and lacks a portion of them. The sample consists of almost 400,000 clones, more than 75% of them appearing once. The CDR3 totals 15 residues. Germline V gene sequence: CDR1 SGHRS, CDR2 YFSETQ. Trimming shortened V by 4 bases and J by 8 bases, and 18 bases separated the two germline ends. This sequence originates from an older woman with COVID-19, enrolled during active disease. V gene TRBV5-1 combines with J gene TRBJ1-4; D uncertain. Material: peripheral blood. The CDR3 DNA sequence: TGCGCCAGCAGCCCCTCGACGAGGGATGGGGAAAAACTGTTTTTT. Translation: CASSPSTRDGEKLFF.